The 9 T cell receptor beta chains given below trace back to one sample, sequenced in a study of T cells after yellow fever vaccination. TCRdb reprocessed the 5' RACE reads via MiXCR and lists one record per CDR3 protein. The sample contains around 53,000 distinct CDR3 sequences, 6.6% of which appear only once. Sequencing was performed on CD8+ T cells not binding an NS4B(214-222) dextramer, sorted from PBMCs, taken approximately 40 days after the first yellow fever vaccination. The receptor set was obtained from a young man who received the YFV17D yellow fever vaccine.

The rearrangement links TRBV9 to TRBJ2-1; 10 nucleotides align to TRBD2. Losses at the gene ends were 5 bases for V and 0 bases for J; bases not matched to a gene: 8. The germline CDR1 and CDR2 sequences are SGDLS and YYNGEE. The CDR3 has 17 residues. CDR3 sequence (DNA): TGTGCCAGCAGGGCCCGGACTAGCGGAGACTCCTACAATGAGCAGTTCTTC. This encodes CASRARTSGDSYNEQFF.

CDR3 coding DNA: TGTGCCAGCAGTCCGGGGGAGGACACCGGGGAGCTGTTTTTT. Protein sequence: CASSPGEDTGELFF. The chain has TRBV25-1 and TRBJ2-2, with D tentatively TRBD2 (6 bases). The V gene's germline CDR1 is MGHDK and CDR2 SYGVNS. Trimming shortened V by 5 bases and J by 3 bases, and 10 bases separated the two germline ends. The CDR3 totals 14 residues.

This clonotype was counted only a few times. J is TRBJ2-3 and V is TRBV7-9, with D hard to call. The CDR3 loop spans 15 amino acids. V was pared by 5 bases and J by 1 base, with 13 bases between. CDR1 is SEHNR, CDR2 FQNEAQ, per germline (reference sequence). The CDR3 DNA reads TGTGCCAGCAGCCCACCGGTGCTTCGCACAGATACGCAGTATTTT. Its translation: CASSPPVLRTDTQYF. Full variable domain (remainder filled in from reference TRBV7-9 and TRBJ2-3): DTGVSQNPRHKITKRGQNVTFRCDPISEHNRLYWYRQTLGQGPEFLTYFQNEAQLEKSRLLSDRFSAERPKGSFSTLEIQRTEQGDSAMYLCASSPPVLRTDTQYFGPGTRLTVL.

V is TRBV5-1 and J is TRBJ2-3; D could derive from TRBD1 or TRBD2 (5 bases each). The CDR3 length is 14 residues. In germline, CDR1 is SGHRS, CDR2 YFSETQ. V was cut by 4 bases and J by 4 bases, with 13 bases left in between. The CDR3 loop is CASSVGDSPDTQYF. Here the CDR3 DNA reads TGCGCCAGCAGCGTGGGGGATAGTCCAGATACGCAGTATTTT. The full variable domain, in which reference TRBV5-1 and TRBJ2-3 provide the parts outside the CDR3, is KAGVTQTPRYLIKTRGQQVTLSCSPISGHRSVSWYQQTPGQGLQFLFEYFSETQRNKGNFPGRFSGRQFSNSRSEMNVSTLELGDSALYLCASSVGDSPDTQYFGPGTRLTVL.

This clonotype was detected only a few times. The gene calls are TRBV7-9 and TRBJ2-7; D is tentatively TRBD1 or TRBD2 (5 bases each). Germline V gives CDR1 SEHNR, CDR2 FQNEAQ (reference sequence). Between the trimmed V and J ends, which lost 3 bases and 3 bases, there was a span of 15 bases. The CDR3 length is 15 residues. The CDR3 region is CASSLGVVAFYEQYV. The DNA of the CDR3 is TGTGCCAGCAGCTTGGGGGTGGTGGCTTTCTACGAGCAGTACGTC.

This sequence joins TRBV20-1 and TRBJ2-2, with D possibly matching TRBD1 (6 bases). The CDR3 runs to 13 residues. V lost 6 bases, J lost 2 bases, and 10 bases lay in between. Germline values: CDR1 DFQATT, CDR2 SNEGSKA (reference sequence). CDR3 protein: CSATGRNTGELFF. CDR3 sequence (DNA): TGCAGTGCCACAGGGAGAAACACCGGGGAGCTGTTTTTT.

This clonotype showed up many times. This chain uses TRBV10-3 with TRBJ1-1, with D uncertain. The CDR3 runs 17 residues. V was clipped by 0 bases and J by 1 base, with 15 bases between them. Germline assignment: CDR1 ENHRY and CDR2 SYGVKD. The CDR3 reads CAISESRDTSPNTEAFF. The CDR3 coding sequence is TGTGCCATCAGTGAGTCTCGAGACACAAGCCCGAACACTGAAGCTTTCTTT.

This clonotype was counted many times. V and J are TRBV7-6 and TRBJ1-1, with D uncertain. Trimming took 2 bases from V and 7 from J, leaving 11 bases between them. This CDR3 spans 13 amino acids. Germline V lookup: CDR1 SGHVS, CDR2 FNYEAQ. The chain's CDR3 is CASSLSTPYEAFF. As DNA, the CDR3 is TGTGCCAGCAGCTTATCGACACCATATGAAGCTTTCTTT.

The sample holds a few counts of this clonotype. The chain is built from TRBV7-9 and TRBJ1-5; no clear D. There are 13 residues in the CDR3. The germline CDR1 and CDR2 sequences are SEHNR and FQNEAQ (reference sequence). The V end lost 2 bases, the J end lost 4 bases, and 6 bases lay between the germline ends. The CDR3 protein is CASSLNTNQPQHF. CDR3 DNA sequence: TGTGCCAGCAGCTTAAACACAAATCAGCCCCAGCATTTT.